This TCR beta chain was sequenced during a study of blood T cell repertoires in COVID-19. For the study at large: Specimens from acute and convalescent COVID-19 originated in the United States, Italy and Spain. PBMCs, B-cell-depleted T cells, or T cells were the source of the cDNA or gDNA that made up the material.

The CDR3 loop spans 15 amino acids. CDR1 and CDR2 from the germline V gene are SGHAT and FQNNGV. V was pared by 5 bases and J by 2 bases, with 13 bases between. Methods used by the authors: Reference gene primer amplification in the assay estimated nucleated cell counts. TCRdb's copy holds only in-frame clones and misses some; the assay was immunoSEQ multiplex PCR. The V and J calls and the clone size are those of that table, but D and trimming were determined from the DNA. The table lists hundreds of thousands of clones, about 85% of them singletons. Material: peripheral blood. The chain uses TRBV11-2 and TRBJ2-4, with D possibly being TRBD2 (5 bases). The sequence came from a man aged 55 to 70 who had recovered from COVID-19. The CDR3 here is CASSPGPGTKNIQYF. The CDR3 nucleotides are TGTGCCAGCAGCCCGGGTCCGGGGACCAAAAACATTCAGTACTTC.